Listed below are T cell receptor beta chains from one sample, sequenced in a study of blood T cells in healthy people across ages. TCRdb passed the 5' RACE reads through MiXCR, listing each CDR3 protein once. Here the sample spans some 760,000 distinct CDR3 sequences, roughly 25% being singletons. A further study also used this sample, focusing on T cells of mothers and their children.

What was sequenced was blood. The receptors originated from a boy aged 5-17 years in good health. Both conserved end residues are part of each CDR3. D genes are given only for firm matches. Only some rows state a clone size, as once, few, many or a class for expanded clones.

CDR3aa: CSVVRGLTGELFF; CDR3nt: TGCAGCGTTGTTAGGGGGCTCACCGGGGAGCTGTTTTTT; v_gene: TRBV29-1; d_gene: TRBD1; j_gene: TRBJ2-2; abundance: few
CDR3aa: CASSPTGLAGVPDTQYF; CDR3nt: TGTGCTAGCAGCCCCACAGGACTAGCGGGAGTTCCAGATACGCAGTATTTT; v_gene: TRBV7-7; d_gene: TRBD2; j_gene: TRBJ2-3; abundance: .
CDR3aa: CASSLGRGRAGELFF; CDR3nt: TGTGCCAGCAGCTTAGGGAGGGGGCGCGCCGGGGAGCTGTTTTTT; v_gene: TRBV7-8; d_gene: .; j_gene: TRBJ2-2; abundance: .
CDR3aa: CASSQLGAQETQYF; CDR3nt: TGTGCCAGCAGCCAGCTGGGGGCCCAAGAGACCCAGTACTTC; v_gene: TRBV3-1; d_gene: .; j_gene: TRBJ2-5; abundance: few
CDR3aa: CASSTVPFRLGSAEAFF; CDR3nt: TGTGCCAGTAGTACGGTGCCTTTTCGGCTGGGGTCTGCTGAAGCTTTCTTT; v_gene: TRBV19; d_gene: .; j_gene: TRBJ1-1; abundance: .
CDR3aa: CSVEAGGKAYGYTF; CDR3nt: TGCAGCGTTGAGGCAGGGGGCAAAGCTTATGGCTACACCTTC; v_gene: TRBV29-1; d_gene: TRBD1; j_gene: TRBJ1-2; abundance: .
CDR3aa: CASSPVFTGIDKNIQYF; CDR3nt: TGTGCCAGCAGCCCAGTCTTTACAGGGATCGACAAAAACATTCAGTACTTC; v_gene: TRBV9; d_gene: .; j_gene: TRBJ2-4; abundance: few
CDR3aa: CSAEEVAQGQPQHF; CDR3nt: TGCAGTGCCGAGGAGGTCGCTCAAGGGCAGCCCCAGCATTTT; v_gene: TRBV20-1; d_gene: .; j_gene: TRBJ1-5; abundance: few
CDR3aa: CASSVGIGTAYEKLFF; CDR3nt: TGTGCCAGCAGCGTAGGAATAGGGACAGCCTATGAAAAACTGTTTTTT; v_gene: TRBV9; d_gene: TRBD1; j_gene: TRBJ1-4; abundance: few
CDR3aa: CASKLGQANYEQYF; CDR3nt: TGTGCCAGCAAACTAGGACAGGCCAATTACGAGCAGTACTTC; v_gene: TRBV12-3/TRBV12-4; d_gene: TRBD1; j_gene: TRBJ2-7; abundance: once
CDR3aa: CASSPSEGVGIQYF; CDR3nt: TGTGCCAGCTCACCATCGGAGGGAGTTGGGATTCAGTACTTC; v_gene: TRBV18; d_gene: .; j_gene: TRBJ2-4; abundance: few
CDR3aa: CASSLSIAQPQHF; CDR3nt: TGTGCCAGCAGTTTATCGATAGCCCAGCCCCAGCATTTT; v_gene: TRBV27; d_gene: .; j_gene: TRBJ1-5; abundance: .
CDR3aa: CASGGTGGGDEQFF; CDR3nt: TGTGCCAGCGGAGGGACAGGGGGCGGCGATGAGCAGTTCTTC; v_gene: TRBV2; d_gene: TRBD1; j_gene: TRBJ2-1; abundance: .
CDR3aa: CASRAGQGWEETQYF; CDR3nt: TGCGCCAGCAGGGCAGGACAGGGATGGGAAGAGACCCAGTACTTC; v_gene: TRBV10-2; d_gene: TRBD1; j_gene: TRBJ2-5; abundance: .
CDR3aa: CASSHAGANYNEQFF; CDR3nt: TGTGCCAGCAGTCATGCGGGAGCCAACTACAATGAGCAGTTCTTC; v_gene: TRBV12-3/TRBV12-4; d_gene: TRBD2; j_gene: TRBJ2-1; abundance: few
CDR3aa: CASSFGAFGKLFF; CDR3nt: TGCGCCAGCAGCTTCGGCGCCTTTGGAAAACTGTTTTTT; v_gene: TRBV5-1; d_gene: .; j_gene: TRBJ1-4; abundance: .
CDR3aa: CASSQVSGTGRAFF; CDR3nt: TGTGCCAGCAGCCAAGTTTCCGGGACAGGGAGAGCTTTCTTT; v_gene: TRBV3-1; d_gene: TRBD1; j_gene: TRBJ1-1; abundance: .
CDR3aa: CASSSMPGQGAVEQFF; CDR3nt: TGCGCCAGCAGCTCGATGCCGGGACAGGGGGCGGTTGAGCAGTTCTTC; v_gene: TRBV5-1; d_gene: TRBD1; j_gene: TRBJ2-1; abundance: .
CDR3aa: CASSYPGTSEWEQYF; CDR3nt: TGTGCCAGCAGTTACCCCGGGACGTCGGAGTGGGAGCAGTACTTC; v_gene: TRBV6-2/TRBV6-3; d_gene: .; j_gene: TRBJ2-7; abundance: .
CDR3aa: CASSLSASEGRDTIYF; CDR3nt: TGTGCCAGCAGCTTATCCGCGTCCGAAGGTCGTGACACCATATATTTT; v_gene: TRBV7-9; d_gene: .; j_gene: TRBJ1-3; abundance: once
CDR3aa: CASSQDMGGDEAFF; CDR3nt: TGTGCCAGCAGCCAGGACATGGGGGGCGATGAAGCTTTCTTT; v_gene: TRBV2; d_gene: .; j_gene: TRBJ1-1; abundance: .
CDR3aa: CASSPGAGINQETQYF; CDR3nt: TGCGCCAGCTCACCGGGCGCTGGCATAAATCAAGAGACCCAGTACTTC; v_gene: TRBV4-1; d_gene: .; j_gene: TRBJ2-5; abundance: .
CDR3aa: CASSPDIADYEQYF; CDR3nt: TGTGCCAGCAGCCCAGACATCGCCGACTACGAGCAGTACTTC; v_gene: TRBV7-2; d_gene: .; j_gene: TRBJ2-7; abundance: .